A few counts support the clone carrying this TCR beta chain. As yet, its antigen is unknown. The data belong to a study of TIL therapy for anti-PD-1-resistant metastatic lung cancer. Study summary: Tumors carried a median about 1.6 non-synonymous mutations per megabase.

Trimming pared 0 bases from V and 6 bases from J, leaving 15 bases between. This CDR3 has 15 amino acids. Germline V lookup: CDR1 MNHEY, CDR2 SMNVEV (reference sequence). Time point noted: pre-treatment sample, taken before nivolumab and TIL therapy. Tumor tissue came from excised metastases, mostly pleural nodules or supraclavicular lymph nodes. This was the immunoSEQ v3 assay. Sequenced by immunoSEQ multiplex PCR; TCRdb stores in-frame clones only, minus some. This table has some 7,000 clones, around 57% appearing once. Findings of the study overall: Many TIL product clones were absent from baseline tumor, suggesting clonal contraction. Compared with baseline intratumoral T cells, expanded TIL cultures were more clonal and less diverse (about 6% vs 30%).

The source of this sequence is a person aged 25 to 80 with non-small cell lung cancer. Sequencing was performed on tumor tissue, taken at baseline. This chain joins TRBV27 and TRBJ2-7, with no clear D. Written as DNA, the CDR3 is TGTGCCAGCAGTTTATCTGTTAGTGCCCTTCTCGAGCAGTACTTC. As protein: CASSLSVSALLEQYF.